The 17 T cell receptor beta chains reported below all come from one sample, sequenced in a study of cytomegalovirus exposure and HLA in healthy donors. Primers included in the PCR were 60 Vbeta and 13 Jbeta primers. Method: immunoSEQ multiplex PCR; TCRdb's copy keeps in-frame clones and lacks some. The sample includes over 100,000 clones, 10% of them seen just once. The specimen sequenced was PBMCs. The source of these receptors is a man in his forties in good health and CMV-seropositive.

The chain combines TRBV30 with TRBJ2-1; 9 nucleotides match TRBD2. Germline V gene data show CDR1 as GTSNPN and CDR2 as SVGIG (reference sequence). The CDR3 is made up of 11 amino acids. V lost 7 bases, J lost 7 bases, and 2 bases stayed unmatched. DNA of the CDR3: TGTGCCTACGCGGGGGGGAATGAGCAGTTCTTC. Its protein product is CAYAGGNEQFF.

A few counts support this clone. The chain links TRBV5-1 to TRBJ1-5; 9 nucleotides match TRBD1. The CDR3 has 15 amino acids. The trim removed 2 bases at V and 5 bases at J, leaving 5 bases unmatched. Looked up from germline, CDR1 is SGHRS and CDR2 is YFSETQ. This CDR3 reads CASSFGDRDHQPQHF. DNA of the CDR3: TGCGCCAGCAGCTTCGGGGACAGGGACCATCAGCCCCAGCATTTT.

The CDR3 DNA follows: TGTGCCAGCAGCGTGCTAGCGGGAGGATCGGGGGAGCTGTTTTTT. Translating it yields CASSVLAGGSGELFF. The V gene is TRBV11-2, the J gene TRBJ2-2; 11 bases match TRBD2. The CDR3 contains 15 residues. Losses at the gene ends were 5 bases for V and 8 bases for J; bases not matched to a gene: 7. Per germline, CDR1 SGHAT and CDR2 FQNNGV.

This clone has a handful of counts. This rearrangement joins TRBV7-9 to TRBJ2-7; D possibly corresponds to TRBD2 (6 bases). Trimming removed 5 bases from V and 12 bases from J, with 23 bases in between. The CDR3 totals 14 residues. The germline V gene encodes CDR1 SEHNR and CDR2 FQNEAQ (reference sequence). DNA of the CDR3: TGTGCCAGCAGCCAGGAAGACGGGAGTGGATTAGGGTACTTC. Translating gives CASSQEDGSGLGYF. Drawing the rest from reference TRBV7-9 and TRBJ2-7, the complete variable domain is DTGVSQNPRHKITKRGQNVTFRCDPISEHNRLYWYRQTLGQGPEFLTYFQNEAQLEKSRLLSDRFSAERPKGSFSTLEIQRTEQGDSAMYLCASSQEDGSGLGYFGPGTRLTVT.

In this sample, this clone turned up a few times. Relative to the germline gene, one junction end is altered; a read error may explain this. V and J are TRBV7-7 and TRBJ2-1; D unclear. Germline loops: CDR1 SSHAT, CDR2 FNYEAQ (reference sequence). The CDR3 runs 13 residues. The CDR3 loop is CASSLSLTNEQFF. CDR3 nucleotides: TGTGCTAGCAGCTTGAGTCTTACCAATGAGCAGTTCTTC. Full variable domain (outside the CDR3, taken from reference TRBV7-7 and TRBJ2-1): GAGVSQSPRYKVTKRGQDVTLRCDPISSHATLYWYQQALGQGPEFLTYFNYEAQPDKSGLPSDRFSAERPEGSISTLTIQRTEQRDSAMYRCASSLSLTNEQFFGPGTRLTVL.

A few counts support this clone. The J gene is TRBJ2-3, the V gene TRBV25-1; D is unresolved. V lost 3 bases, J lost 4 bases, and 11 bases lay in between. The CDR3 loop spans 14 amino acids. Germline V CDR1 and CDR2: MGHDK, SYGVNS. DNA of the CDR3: TGTGCCAGCAGTGAGACCAGCCAGGCAGATACGCAGTATTTT. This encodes CASSETSQADTQYF.

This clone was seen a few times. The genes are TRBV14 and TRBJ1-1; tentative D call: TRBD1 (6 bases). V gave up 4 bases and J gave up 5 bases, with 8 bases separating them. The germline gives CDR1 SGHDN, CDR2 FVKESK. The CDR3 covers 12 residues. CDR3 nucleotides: TGTGCCAGCAGCCTTACAGGGACTGAAGCTTTCTTT. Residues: CASSLTGTEAFF.

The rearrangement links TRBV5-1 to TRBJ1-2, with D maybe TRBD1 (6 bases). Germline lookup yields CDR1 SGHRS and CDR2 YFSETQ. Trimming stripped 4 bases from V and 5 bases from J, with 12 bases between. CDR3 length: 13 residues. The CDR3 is CASSPDSDYGYTF. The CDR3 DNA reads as TGCGCCAGCAGCCCGGACAGTGATTATGGCTACACCTTC. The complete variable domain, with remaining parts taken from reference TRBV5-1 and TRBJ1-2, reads KAGVTQTPRYLIKTRGQQVTLSCSPISGHRSVSWYQQTPGQGLQFLFEYFSETQRNKGNFPGRFSGRQFSNSRSEMNVSTLELGDSALYLCASSPDSDYGYTFGSGTRLTVV.

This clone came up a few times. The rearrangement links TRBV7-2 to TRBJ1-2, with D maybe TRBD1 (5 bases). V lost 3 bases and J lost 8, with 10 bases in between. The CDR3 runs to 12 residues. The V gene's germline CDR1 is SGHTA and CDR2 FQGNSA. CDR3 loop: CASSFQGGGYTF. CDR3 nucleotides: TGTGCCAGCAGCTTCCAGGGAGGGGGCTACACCTTC. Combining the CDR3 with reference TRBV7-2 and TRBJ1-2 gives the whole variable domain GAGVSQSPSNKVTEKGKDVELRCDPISGHTALYWYRQSLGQGLEFLIYFQGNSAPDKSGLPSDRFSAERTGGSVSTLTIQRTQQEDSAVYLCASSFQGGGYTFGSGTRLTVV.

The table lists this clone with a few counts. The CDR3 DNA sequence: TGTGCCAGCAGGTCTCTCGGTAGGAGCGGTGAGCAGTTCTTC. This encodes CASRSLGRSGEQFF. The chain links TRBV6-5 to TRBJ2-1, with D possibly matching TRBD2 (5 bases). The germline V gene encodes CDR1 MNHEY and CDR2 SVGAGI. V lost 6 bases and J 9 bases, leaving 18 bases between the germline ends. The CDR3 has 14 residues.

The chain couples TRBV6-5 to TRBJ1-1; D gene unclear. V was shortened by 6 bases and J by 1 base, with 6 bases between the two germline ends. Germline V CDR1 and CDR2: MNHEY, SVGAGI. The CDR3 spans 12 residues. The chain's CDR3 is CASSPGNTEAFF. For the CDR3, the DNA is TGTGCCAGCAGCCCCGGGAACACTGAAGCTTTCTTT.

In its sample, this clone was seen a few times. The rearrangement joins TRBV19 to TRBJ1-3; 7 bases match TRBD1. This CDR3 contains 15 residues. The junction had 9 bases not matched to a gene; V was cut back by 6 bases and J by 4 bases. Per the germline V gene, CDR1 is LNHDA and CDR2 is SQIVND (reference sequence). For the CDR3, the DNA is TGTGCCAGTAGGAAGGACAGGATTTCGGGAAACACCATATATTTT. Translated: CASRKDRISGNTIYF. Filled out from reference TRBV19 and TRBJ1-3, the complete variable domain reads DGGITQSPKYLFRKEGQNVTLSCEQNLNHDAMYWYRQDPGQGLRLIYYSQIVNDFQKGDIAEGYSVSREKKESFPLTVTSAQKNPTAFYLCASRKDRISGNTIYFGEGSWLTVV.

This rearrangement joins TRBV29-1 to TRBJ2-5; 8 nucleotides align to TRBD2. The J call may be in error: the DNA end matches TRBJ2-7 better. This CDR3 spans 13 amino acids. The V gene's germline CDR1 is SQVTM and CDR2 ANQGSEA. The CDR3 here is CSVRGGRTYEQYF. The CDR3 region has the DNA TGCAGCGTCCGGGGGGGTAGGACCTACGAGCAGTACTTC.

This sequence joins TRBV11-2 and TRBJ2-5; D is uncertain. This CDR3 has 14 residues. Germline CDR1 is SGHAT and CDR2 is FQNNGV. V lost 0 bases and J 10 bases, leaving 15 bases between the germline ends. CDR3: CASSLDPGPSSQYF. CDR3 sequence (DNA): TGTGCCAGCAGCTTAGATCCGGGTCCCTCAAGCCAGTACTTC.

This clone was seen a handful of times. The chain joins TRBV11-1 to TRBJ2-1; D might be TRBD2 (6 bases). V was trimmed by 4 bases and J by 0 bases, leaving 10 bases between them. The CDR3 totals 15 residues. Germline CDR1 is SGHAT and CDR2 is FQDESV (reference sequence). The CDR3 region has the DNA TGTGCCAGCAGCTGGGGAGCGGGCTCCTACAATGAGCAGTTCTTC. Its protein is CASSWGAGSYNEQFF.

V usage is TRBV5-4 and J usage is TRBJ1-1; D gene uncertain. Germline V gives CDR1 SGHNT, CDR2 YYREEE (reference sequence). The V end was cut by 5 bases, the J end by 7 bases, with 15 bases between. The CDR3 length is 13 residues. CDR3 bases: TGTGCCAGCAGAAATGACGAGAGGGATGAAGCTTTCTTT. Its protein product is CASRNDERDEAFF.

The DNA for the CDR3 is TGTGCCAGCAGCCAAGAGCGTCAACTAGCAGGAGAGACCCAGTACTTC. This encodes CASSQERQLAGETQYF. The chain carries TRBV4-2 and TRBJ2-5; D might be TRBD2 (6 bases). V was shortened by 0 bases and J by 4 bases, with 15 bases between the two germline ends. Germline V gene data show CDR1 as LGHNA and CDR2 as YNFKEQ. The CDR3 sequence is 16 residues long.